The 18 T cell receptor beta chains below were found in one sample sequenced in a study of T cells in Graves' hyperthyroidism and ophthalmopathy. What was amplified from RNA transcripts were TCR beta CDR3 regions. Researchers ran a first-round RT-PCR on the TCR CDR3 using the HTBI primer set. In TCRdb, the multiplex PCR reads were re-called with MiXCR into one record per CDR3 protein. The sample yields about 480,000 distinct CDR3 sequences, roughly 14% seen once. The sample comprised blood. These receptors came from a woman aged 18-30 years with Graves' hyperthyroidism.

With respect to this clonotype: Sequence at one end of the junction differs from germline and may be a read error. This sequence joins TRBV9 and TRBJ2-1; 10 nucleotides agree with TRBD2. Germline CDR1 and CDR2: SGDLS and YYNGEE. The CDR3 has 13 residues. CDR3 protein: CASSGTSDNEQLF. The CDR3 DNA sequence: TGTGCCAGTTCCGGGACTAGCGACAATGAGCAGCTCTTC. Full variable domain (outside the CDR3, taken from reference TRBV9 and TRBJ2-1): DSGVTQTPKHLITATGQRVTLRCSPRSGDLSVYWYQQSLDQGLQFLIQYYNGEERAKGNILERFSAQQFPDLHSELNLSSLELGDSALYFCASSGTSDNEQLFGPGTRLTVL.

The J gene is TRBJ2-7, the V gene TRBV30; 8 nucleotides align to TRBD2. V shed 5 bases, J shed 6 bases, and the junction held 15 bases outside the gene matches. Germline assignment: CDR1 GTSNPN and CDR2 SVGIG (reference sequence). This CDR3 has 15 amino acids. Here the CDR3 DNA reads TGTGCCTGGTCTCCCCCGGGACTAGACCTCGGCGAGCAGTACTTC. This codes for CAWSPPGLDLGEQYF.

J is TRBJ1-5 and V is TRBV5-1; the D gene is possibly TRBD1 (5 bases). The CDR3 runs to 15 residues. The germline V gene encodes CDR1 SGHRS and CDR2 YFSETQ. Trimming cost V 2 bases and J 4 bases, with 13 bases left between them. CDR3 DNA sequence: TGCGCCAGCAGCTTTTCGGGGGGTTCTAATCAGCCCCAGCATTTT. It translates to CASSFSGGSNQPQHF.

This clonotype was recorded at least ten times. This chain connects TRBV2 to TRBJ2-5; D possibly corresponds to TRBD1 (5 bases). Trimming shortened V by 2 bases and J by 0 bases, and 16 bases separated the two germline ends. There are 17 residues in the CDR3. Germline CDR1 SNHLY, CDR2 FYNNEI. In nucleotides, the CDR3 is TGTGCCAGCAGTGAACCCCTTAGACAGTTGTACCAAGAGACCCAGTACTTC. Amino acids: CASSEPLRQLYQETQYF.

Notes on this clonotype: This clone may be a read error of a much larger clone one base away. V is TRBV29-1 and J is TRBJ2-7; D is unresolved. TRBJ2-1 matches the DNA end more closely, so the J call is doubtful. Germline V lookup: CDR1 SQVTM, CDR2 ANQGSEA. This CDR3 is 11 amino acids long. The CDR3 nucleotides read TGCAGCGTTGGATTCGGGTACGAGCAGTTCTTC. It is translated as CSVGFGYEQFF.

This clonotype was seen at least ten times. The J gene is TRBJ2-5, the V gene TRBV12-3 or TRBV12-4; 14 bases fit TRBD2. Trimming removed 5 bases from V and 5 bases from J; junction bases left unmatched: 1. The CDR3 has 14 amino acids. This chain's CDR3 is CASSRTSGRETQYF. CDR3 nucleotide sequence: TGTGCCAGCAGTCGGACTAGCGGGAGGGAGACCCAGTACTTC.

Ten or more counts support this clonotype. The chain uses TRBV27 and TRBJ2-1, with unresolved D. This CDR3 region has 14 residues. The V end was cut by 1 base, the J end by 4 bases, with 8 bases between. Germline V CDR1 and CDR2: MNHEY, SMNVEV (reference sequence). CDR3 sequence reads: CASSLWTNYNEQFF. The CDR3 DNA reads TGTGCCAGCAGTTTATGGACCAATTACAATGAGCAGTTCTTC.

This clonotype was seen a few times. The rearrangement uses TRBV5-4 and TRBJ2-7, with D maybe TRBD2 (6 bases). There are 16 residues in the CDR3. Germline CDR1 is SGHNT and CDR2 is YYREEE (reference sequence). The V and J ends lost 3 bases and 5 bases respectively, with 21 bases between them. This CDR3 reads CASSSWGRSLAHEQYF. CDR3 in DNA: TGTGCCAGCAGCTCCTGGGGGAGGTCCTTGGCCCACGAGCAGTACTTC.

The CDR3 DNA reads TGCAGTGCTGGGGGGAGTGGAAACACCATATATTTT. Amino acids: CSAGGSGNTIYF. This chain joins TRBV20-1 and TRBJ1-3, with D maybe TRBD1 (5 bases). Trimming pared 5 bases from V and 3 bases from J, leaving 8 bases between. Germline CDR1 and CDR2: DFQATT and SNEGSKA (reference sequence). The CDR3 contains 12 residues.

This clonotype was seen more than once but under ten times. The V gene is TRBV11-3, the J gene TRBJ2-5, with a weak D call TRBD1 (5 bases). The CDR3 has 14 amino acids. Trimming took off 1 base at V and 5 bases at J, with 11 bases between the two ends. CDR1 SGHNT and CDR2 YENEEA come from the germline V gene. As DNA, the CDR3 is TGTGCCAGCAGCTTAGGGCAGGGATCCGAGACCCAGTACTTC. This codes for CASSLGQGSETQYF. The full variable domain, in which reference TRBV11-3 and TRBJ2-5 provide the parts outside the CDR3, is EAGVVQSPRYKIIEKKQPVAFWCNPISGHNTLYWYLQNLGQGPELLIRYENEEAVDDSQLPKDRFSAERLKGVDSTLKIQPAELGDSAVYLCASSLGQGSETQYFGPGTRLLVL.

This clonotype was detected only a few times. This sequence joins TRBV20-1 and TRBJ2-3, with D possibly matching TRBD2 (5 bases). Trimming took 0 bases from V and 6 from J, leaving 16 bases between them. The CDR3 contains 15 residues. Looked up from germline, CDR1 is DFQATT and CDR2 is SNEGSKA (reference sequence). Here the CDR3 DNA reads TGCAGTGCTAGAGATTTAGAAGCGGTGCAGGATACGCAGTATTTT. It encodes CSARDLEAVQDTQYF.

This clonotype has a count of ten or more. The chain couples TRBV18 to TRBJ1-1, with TRBD1 matching 7 bases. Looked up from germline, CDR1 is KGHSH and CDR2 is LQKENI. The V gene end was trimmed by 4 bases and the J gene end by 1 base; junction bases not matched to a gene: 6. This CDR3 region has 15 residues. The CDR3 spells CASSLRQGRNTEAFF. The CDR3 nucleotides read TGTGCCAGCTCACTAAGACAGGGCCGGAACACTGAAGCTTTCTTT.

The rearrangement joins TRBV6-1 to TRBJ1-5; no definite D call. From germline, CDR1 is MNHNS and CDR2 SASEGT. Trimming cost V 0 bases and J 7 bases, with 4 bases left between them. This CDR3 region has 12 residues. The CDR3 region is CASSEAGQPQHF. The CDR3 coding sequence is TGTGCCAGCAGTGAAGCGGGACAGCCCCAGCATTTT.

This clonotype was observed a few times. V gene TRBV20-1 combines with J gene TRBJ2-3; 14 nucleotides align to TRBD2. Germline values: CDR1 DFQATT, CDR2 SNEGSKA (reference sequence). This CDR3 region has 16 residues. The CDR3 is CTTGGTSGSRSDTQYF. DNA for the CDR3: TGCACCACTGGGGGGACTAGCGGGAGTAGGTCAGATACGCAGTATTTT.

This clonotype was detected many times. V gene TRBV20-1 combines with J gene TRBJ2-1; D may be TRBD1 (5 bases). The CDR3 spans 14 residues. Per germline, CDR1 DFQATT and CDR2 SNEGSKA (reference sequence). Trimming left V 2 bases short and J 5 bases short, with 13 bases between. The CDR3 DNA follows: TGCAGTGCTAGAAATGCCAGGGCCGACAATGAGCAGTTCTTC. This codes for CSARNARADNEQFF.

As for this clonotype: One base away lies a much larger clone, so this may be a sequencing read error. The chain employs TRBV10-3 and TRBJ1-5, with TRBD1 matching 7 bases. Germline V gene data show CDR1 as ENHRY and CDR2 as SYGVKD. This CDR3 has 13 amino acids. J gave up 3 bases and V 11 bases, and 7 bases lay outside the gene matches. Written as DNA, the CDR3 is TGTGCCGTCGGGACAGCTAACAATCAGCCCCAGCATTTT. It is translated as CAVGTANNQPQHF.

This clonotype has a handful of counts. The chain is built from TRBV19 and TRBJ2-5, with D possibly matching TRBD2 (5 bases). From germline, CDR1 is LNHDA and CDR2 SQIVND (reference sequence). The CDR3 length is 14 residues. The germline V and J ends were trimmed by 2 bases and 2 bases, with 9 bases remaining between them. DNA of the CDR3: TGTGCCAGTAGTATAAAACGGGGACAAGAGACCCAGTACTTC. Encoded protein: CASSIKRGQETQYF. The full variable domain, completed using reference TRBV19 and TRBJ2-5, is DGGITQSPKYLFRKEGQNVTLSCEQNLNHDAMYWYRQDPGQGLRLIYYSQIVNDFQKGDIAEGYSVSREKKESFPLTVTSAQKNPTAFYLCASSIKRGQETQYFGPGTRLLVL.

In this sample, this clonotype turned up a few times. The CDR3 DNA sequence: TGTGCCTGGAGGATAGGGAATTCACCCCTCCACTTT. Its protein product is CAWRIGNSPLHF. The chain has TRBV30 and TRBJ1-6; the D is unclear. Between the trimmed V and J ends, which lost 3 bases and 7 bases, there was a span of 7 bases. This CDR3 is 12 amino acids long. Germline V lookup: CDR1 GTSNPN, CDR2 SVGIG (reference sequence).